This is a list of T cell receptor beta chains from one sample in a study of beta chain features in type 1 diabetes. Clones were read by immunoSEQ multiplex PCR, and TCRdb kept only the in-frame ones, dropping some. The sample includes under 550,000 clones, more than 9.5% of them seen just once. The sequenced material came from naive CD4+ T cells from blood. The receptor set was obtained from a woman aged 18-29 years in good health. Each CDR3 is given with its conserved first and last residue. A D gene is named only where the DNA matches it firmly.

D gene	CDR3 length	V gene	J gene	CDR3 protein
.	15	TRBV6-6	TRBJ1-5	CASSLERTGNQPQHF
TRBD2	17	TRBV28	TRBJ2-5	CASSSPSSGMIQETQYF
TRBD1	15	TRBV9	TRBJ1-1	CASSVGQGSNTEAFF
TRBD1	15	TRBV7-9	TRBJ1-2	CASSRSTDRAGGYTF
.	12	TRBV28	TRBJ1-5	CASKVSNQPQHF
.	14	TRBV15	TRBJ2-1	CATSRDRVANEQFF
.	15	TRBV27	TRBJ2-1	CASSGRVSSYNEQFF
TRBD1	15	TRBV9	TRBJ2-1	CASSARRTGNNEQFF
.	13	TRBV15	TRBJ2-7	CATSRGGDYEQYF
.	14	TRBV6-1	TRBJ2-3	CASDGAGSTDTQYF
TRBD1	14	TRBV28	TRBJ2-2	CASRTGVSTGELFF
.	13	TRBV7-9	TRBJ2-7	CASSPGLTYEQYF
.	14	TRBV14	TRBJ2-2	CASSHRSGTGELFF
TRBD1	16	TRBV4-2	TRBJ2-4	CASSHIQGARENIQYF
.	10	TRBV7-8	TRBJ1-1	CASSLEAAFF
.	16	TRBV7-9	TRBJ2-1	CASSRLIPLTPHEQFF
.	13	TRBV19	TRBJ1-1	CASSMRGNTEAFF
TRBD1	16	TRBV6-1	TRBJ2-3	CASSGSRGPSTDTQYF
TRBD2	16	TRBV28	TRBJ2-3	CASQIRAERGRGTQYF
.	12	TRBV30	TRBJ2-3	CAWSVSETTQYF
TRBD2	15	TRBV5-4	TRBJ2-5	CASSLALAGWETQYF
.	17	TRBV27	TRBJ2-6	CASSLTGAPGGANVLTF